Following are 10 T cell receptor beta chains from one sample sequenced in a study of Graves' ophthalmopathy and Graves' hyperthyroidism. Investigators amplified TCR beta CDR3 regions from RNA transcripts. Scientists carried out first-round RT-PCR using HTBI primers and then a second-round multiplex PCR. TCRdb re-called the multiplex PCR reads with MiXCR, one entry per CDR3 protein. The top ten hold about 9.1% of the sample, which has about 210,000 distinct CDR3 sequences, roughly 29% seen once. What was sequenced was peripheral blood. These receptors all come from a man aged 50 to 59 with Graves' ophthalmopathy.

Ten or more counts support this clonotype. The rearrangement joins TRBV10-3 to TRBJ1-5, with a possible D match to TRBD1 (6 bases). Germline V CDR1 and CDR2: ENHRY, SYGVKD. This CDR3 contains 14 residues. Trimming took off 0 bases at V and 15 bases at J, with 18 bases between the two ends. CDR3 in DNA: TGTGCCATCAGTGAGTCAGATACCGGGACAAAAGTGCATTTT. Its protein product is CAISESDTGTKVHF.

V gene TRBV20-1 combines with J gene TRBJ2-7; TRBD2 matches 9 bases. The CDR3 has 16 amino acids. CDR1 and CDR2 from the germline V gene are DFQATT and SNEGSKA (reference sequence). Trimming removed 0 bases from V and 9 bases from J; junction bases left unmatched: 15. In nucleotides, the CDR3 is TGCAGTGCTAGAGATGGACGAGCGGGAGGTGAGGGAAGGCAGTACTTC. Protein sequence: CSARDGRAGGEGRQYF.

As DNA, the CDR3 is TGTGCCAGCAGCTCTAGCCGAGTGCAGTACTTC. It translates to CASSSSRVQYF. The J gene is TRBJ2-7, the V gene TRBV7-8; possible D gene TRBD2, 5 bases. The CDR3 is 11 amino acids. The germline CDR1 and CDR2 sequences are SGHVS and FQNEAQ. V dropped 4 bases and J dropped 9 bases, with 10 bases sitting between them.

Ten or more counts support this clonotype. This chain links TRBV5-4 with TRBJ2-5; D is possibly TRBD1 or TRBD2 (6 bases each). This CDR3 is built from 16 residues. The V and J ends lost 1 base and 5 bases respectively, with 18 bases between them. The V gene's germline CDR1 is SGHNT and CDR2 YYREEE (reference sequence). DNA for the CDR3: TGTGCCAGCAGCTTGCGGGGGAAGCCACAGGGCGAGACCCAGTACTTC. The encoded protein is CASSLRGKPQGETQYF.

This clonotype has ten or more counts. The gene calls are TRBV20-1 and TRBJ2-5, with 9 bases matching TRBD2. The CDR3 spans 17 residues. CDR1 is DFQATT, CDR2 SNEGSKA, per germline (reference sequence). The J segment lost 5 bases and the V segment lost 0 bases, leaving 13 bases of the junction unmatched. CDR3 protein: CSARDLPGLAGVETQYF. For the CDR3, the DNA is TGCAGTGCTAGAGATCTACCGGGACTAGCTGGCGTGGAGACCCAGTACTTC.

The table lists this clonotype with many counts. The chain recombines TRBV12-3 or TRBV12-4 with TRBJ2-5; 13 bases map to TRBD2. The CDR3 covers 16 residues. The J segment lost 5 bases and the V segment lost 5 bases, leaving 8 bases of the junction unmatched. The CDR3 DNA reads as TGTGCCAGCAGTCCACTAGCGGGAGGGCCTAGGGAGACCCAGTACTTC. Its translation is CASSPLAGGPRETQYF.

This clonotype occurred once. This chain uses TRBV6-1 with TRBJ1-6, with no clear D. V gave up 1 base and J gave up 7 bases, with 11 bases separating them. This CDR3 is 15 amino acids long. Germline CDR1 reads MNHNS; CDR2 reads SASEGT. Here the CDR3 reads CASSEGLAANSPLHF. In DNA form, the CDR3 reads TGTGCCAGCAGTGAAGGTTTGGCAGCAAATTCACCCCTCCACTTT.

This clonotype was detected many times. The chain couples TRBV29-1 to TRBJ2-2; D might be TRBD1 (5 bases). This CDR3 is built from 13 residues. Germline assignment: CDR1 SQVTM and CDR2 ANQGSEA. This CDR3 reads CGFGQGDTGELFF. The CDR3 coding sequence is TGCGGCTTCGGACAAGGGGACACCGGGGAGCTGTTTTTT.

V and J are TRBV2 and TRBJ2-2; D remains unclear. V was shortened by 6 bases and J by 3 bases, with 14 bases between the two germline ends. The CDR3 contains 15 residues. Germline CDR1 SNHLY, CDR2 FYNNEI. This CDR3 is CASSRETVDTGELFF. Here the CDR3 DNA reads TGTGCCAGCAGCCGAGAGACTGTTGACACCGGGGAGCTGTTTTTT.

The chain joins TRBV6-4 to TRBJ1-5; TRBD1 aligns across 7 bases. The junction had 6 bases not matched to a gene; V was cut back by 4 bases and J by 0 bases. This CDR3 comprises 16 residues. Germline V CDR1 and CDR2: MRHNA, SNTAGT. This CDR3 is CASSGSGGNSNQPQHF. DNA for the CDR3: TGTGCCAGCAGTGGCTCAGGGGGTAATAGCAATCAGCCCCAGCATTTT.